A single sample gave rise to the 14 T cell receptor beta chains below, sequenced in a study of regulatory T cells in long-lasting Graves disease. Documented time point: persistent/refractory GD, antithyroid drugs over 5 years with positive TRAb. Generation of the TCR library employed RNA extracted from PBMCs. The TCR beta library used iRepertoire HTBI primers with Arm-PCR amplification of CDR3. TCRdb reanalysed the multiplex PCR reads using MiXCR and keeps one entry per CDR3 protein. Found here are 400,000 or so distinct CDR3 sequences, 23% of them singletons; the top ten hold around 24%. The sequencing used peripheral blood mononuclear cells (PBMCs), collected when the disease was refractory, from a patient treated with antithyroid drugs. These receptors were taken from a female donor with Graves disease.

This clonotype was seen repeatedly, ten times or more. The rearrangement joins TRBV29-1 to TRBJ1-1; a possible D gene is TRBD1 (5 bases). Per germline, CDR1 SQVTM and CDR2 ANQGSEA. This CDR3 is built from 13 residues. The V gene lost 7 bases and the J gene lost 0 bases, with 12 bases spanning the gap. The CDR3 region has the DNA TGCAGCGGGGGCGGTCAGCTGAACACTGAAGCTTTCTTT. As protein: CSGGGQLNTEAFF.

This chain connects TRBV9 to TRBJ2-7; weak D call: TRBD2 (6 bases). The CDR3 sequence is 14 residues long. Germline values: CDR1 SGDLS, CDR2 YYNGEE. Trimming removed 4 bases at V and 6 bases at J, with 17 bases between. CDR3 protein: CASSTGTPTGEQYF. CDR3 nucleotides: TGTGCCAGCAGCACCGGGACTCCGACGGGCGAGCAGTACTTC.

At least ten counts were recorded for this clonotype. The CDR3 region is CASSKVGQGDEKLFF. The CDR3 DNA follows: TGTGCCAGCAGTAAAGTGGGACAGGGAGATGAAAAACTGTTTTTT. This chain uses TRBV28 with TRBJ1-4; 9 bases agree with TRBD1. Trimming at V came to 5 bases and at J to 6 bases, leaving 7 bases not matched to a gene. Germline V CDR1 and CDR2: MDHEN, SYDVKM. This CDR3 has 15 residues.

This clonotype occurred a few times. The chain joins TRBV29-1 to TRBJ1-4; D is unresolved. Looked up from germline, CDR1 is SQVTM and CDR2 is ANQGSEA. The length of the CDR3 is 13 residues. The V end lost 4 bases, the J end lost 1 base, and 7 bases lay between the germline ends. CDR3 coding DNA: TGCAGCGTTGTTGGGAGAACTAATGAAAAACTGTTTTTT. As protein: CSVVGRTNEKLFF. Complete variable domain (other parts from reference TRBV29-1 and TRBJ1-4): SAVISQKPSRDICQRGTSLTIQCQVDSQVTMMFWYRQQPGQSLTLIATANQGSEATYESGFVIDKFPISRPNLTFSTLTVSNMSPEDSSIYLCSVVGRTNEKLFFGSGTQLSVL.

The gene calls are TRBV20-1 and TRBJ1-5, with D unresolved. Trimming stripped 6 bases from V and 1 base from J, with 16 bases between. The germline V gene encodes CDR1 DFQATT and CDR2 SNEGSKA (reference sequence). The CDR3 has 15 residues. CDR3: CSAAKRVPSNQPQHF. DNA of the CDR3: TGCAGTGCGGCTAAGAGGGTCCCAAGCAATCAGCCCCAGCATTTT.

The chain links TRBV15 to TRBJ2-1, with a weak D call TRBD1 (5 bases). V was shortened by 10 bases and J by 10 bases, with 17 bases between the two germline ends. Germline-derived CDR1 and CDR2 are LNHNV and YYDKDF (reference sequence). The CDR3 is 12 residues long. CDR3 DNA: TGTGCCATTTCTCCGACAGCAACCGAGCAGTTCTTC. It yields the protein CAISPTATEQFF.

This clonotype was detected many times. This sequence joins TRBV2 and TRBJ2-7, with 12 bases aligning to TRBD1. The CDR3 consists of 13 residues. With V trimmed by 7 bases and J by 8 bases, 6 bases remained unmatched. The V gene's germline CDR1 is SNHLY and CDR2 FYNNEI. CDR3: CASTPGTGGKQYF. CDR3 nucleotide sequence: TGTGCCAGCACCCCCGGGACAGGGGGCAAGCAGTACTTC. The variable domain in full, with the rest retrieved from reference TRBV2 and TRBJ2-7, is EPEVTQTPSHQVTQMGQEVILRCVPISNHLYFYWYRQILGQKVEFLVSFYNNEISEKSEIFDDQFSVERPDGSNFTLKIRSTKLEDSAMYFCASTPGTGGKQYFGPGTRLTVT.

The CDR3 DNA is TGCGCCAGCAGCTATGGACTAGCGGGCAGCTCCTACGAGCAGTACTTC. Residues: CASSYGLAGSSYEQYF. The chain uses TRBV5-1 and TRBJ2-7, with 11 bases identical to TRBD2. This CDR3 has 16 amino acids. Germline trimming cut 3 bases from V and 0 bases from J; bases unmatched to any gene: 5. The germline V gene encodes CDR1 SGHRS and CDR2 YFSETQ.

This clonotype was observed once. V is TRBV3-1 and J is TRBJ2-7; no clear D gene. Germline V gene data show CDR1 as LGHDT and CDR2 as YNNKEL (reference sequence). The CDR3 has 14 amino acids. V lost 3 bases and J 2 bases, leaving 11 bases between the germline ends. CDR3 sequence reads: CASSQTGVAYEQYF. CDR3 DNA: TGTGCCAGCAGCCAGACTGGAGTCGCCTACGAGCAGTACTTC.

The chain uses TRBV4-1 and TRBJ2-2; 7 bases align to TRBD2. Germline CDR1 reads MGHRA; CDR2 reads YSYEKL. This CDR3 region has 17 residues. V shed 1 base, J shed 9 bases, and the junction held 14 bases outside the gene matches. CDR3 bases: TGCGCCAGCAGCCAAGCATTTGGTGGAGCGGGGCTTCGGGAGCTGTTTTTT. Its translation is CASSQAFGGAGLRELFF.

The chain carries TRBV18 and TRBJ1-2; D uncertain. The length of the CDR3 is 17 residues. The germline V and J ends were trimmed by 1 base and 3 bases, with 18 bases remaining between them. The V gene's germline CDR1 is KGHSH and CDR2 LQKENI. The CDR3 bases are TGTGCCAGCTCACCACTCCCCGGCAGCGAGAAACACTATGGCTACACCTTC. It encodes CASSPLPGSEKHYGYTF.

This clonotype was found a few times. V and J are TRBV5-1 and TRBJ1-2; 8 nucleotides agree with TRBD1. V gave up 4 bases and J gave up 8 bases; unmatched junction bases: 4. The CDR3 is made up of 12 amino acids. Germline values: CDR1 SGHRS, CDR2 YFSETQ. CDR3: CASSLGQGGYTF. CDR3 DNA sequence: TGCGCCAGCAGCCTTGGACAGGGCGGCTACACCTTC.

V gene TRBV5-1 combines with J gene TRBJ1-4; no firm D call. The germline V gene has CDR1 SGHRS and CDR2 YFSETQ. The CDR3 loop spans 15 amino acids. Between the trimmed V and J ends, which lost 4 bases and 0 bases, there was a span of 10 bases. Here the CDR3 reads CASSPLGSTNEKLFF. CDR3 DNA sequence: TGCGCCAGCAGCCCCCTTGGGTCAACTAATGAAAAACTGTTTTTT.

This clonotype occurred once. The chain links TRBV6-1 to TRBJ2-7, with 8 positions matching TRBD2. CDR3 length: 15 residues. Germline V CDR1 and CDR2: MNHNS, SASEGT. Trimming took 3 bases from V and 3 from J; bases not matched to a gene: 7. The DNA for the CDR3 is TGTGCCAGCAGTGATCGCCGGGAGGGGGACTACGAGCAGTACTTC. Amino acid sequence: CASSDRREGDYEQYF.